The clone carrying this T cell receptor (beta chain) has only one observation. Antigen unknown. The germline CDR1 and CDR2 sequences are MNHNY and SVGAGI (reference sequence). The CDR3 covers 14 residues. The V and J ends lost 7 bases and 2 bases, in that order; junction bases with no gene match: 4. Time point described: cycle 4 day 1 (C4D1), after less than 7 weeks of nivolumab. Relapse was seen in all patients after autologous stem cell transplantation, and brentuximab vedotin exposure was variable. Best overall response was complete response, partial response or progressive disease in these relapsed/refractory classical Hodgkin lymphoma patients. Sequencing used immunoSEQ multiplex PCR; TCRdb keeps in-frame clones, though not all of them. Among 7,500 to 9,000 clones, approximately 90% were seen once, and the ten largest hold less than 40%. These data come from a study of PD-1 blockade in classical Hodgkin lymphoma. Overall study findings and caveats: A significant rise in TCR diversity was seen by C4D1 for CD4+ cells but not for CD8+ cells.

The chain recombines TRBV6-6 with TRBJ2-7; 11 nucleotides agree with TRBD1. The sample consisted of peripheral blood mononuclear cells (PBMCs), taken before the fourth cycle of nivolumab. The TCR originated in a human donor with classical Hodgkin lymphoma. The CDR3 here is CASTRDRGAYEQYF. CDR3 in DNA: TGTGCCAGCACCCGGGACAGGGGGGCCTACGAGCAGTACTTC.